A selection of T cell receptor beta chains follows, all from one sample in a study of T cell responses to AZD1222 COVID-19 vaccine. Only in-frame clones appear in the TCRdb table, and some are missing; sequencing was by immunoSEQ multiplex PCR. Found here are approximately 80,000 clones, roughly 90% of them singletons; the top ten hold around 30%. The specimen comprised peripheral blood, sampled 28 days after the second AZD1222 dose. All receptors come from an adult who received the AZD1222 COVID-19 vaccine. Both conserved end residues are part of each CDR3. Fields, in order: clone size, D gene, J gene, V gene, CDR3 protein, CDR3 DNA. The D gene is left open where the match is weak. Only some rows state a clone size, as once, few, many or a class for expanded clones.

NA NA TRBJ2-3 TRBV19 CASSMSRLADTQYF TGTGCCAGTAGTATGTCCCGCCTCGCAGATACGCAGTATTTT
NA TRBD2 TRBJ2-5 TRBV19 CASSRGTSGRGETQYF TGTGCCAGTAGTAGGGGGACTAGCGGGAGAGGGGAGACCCAGTACTTC
once TRBD1 TRBJ2-2 TRBV2 CASSEDRGNTGELFF TGTGCCAGCAGTGAAGACAGGGGAAACACCGGGGAGCTGTTTTTT
NA NA TRBJ1-4 TRBV7-4 CASPPGGADTF TGTGCCAGCCCTCCGGGGGGGGCCGACACCTTT
NA TRBD1 TRBJ1-6 TRBV25-1 CASSEGQLYNSPLHF TGTGCCAGCAGTGAGGGACAGCTCTATAATTCACCCCTCCACTTT
NA NA TRBJ2-7 TRBV6-5 CASSYSKTDSSYEQYF TGTGCCAGCAGTTACTCGAAAACCGACAGCTCCTACGAGCAGTACTTC
once NA TRBJ1-6 TRBV10-3 CAISEGDPHNSPLHF TGTGCCATCAGTGAGGGGGACCCCCATAATTCACCCCTCCACTTT
once NA TRBJ2-7 TRBV6-2/TRBV6-3 CASSYTYEQYF TGTGCCAGCAGTTACACCTACGAGCAGTACTTC
NA NA TRBJ2-7 TRBV6-2/TRBV6-3 CASSSVRSGEQYF TGTGCCAGCAGTTCTGTCAGGTCAGGCGAGCAGTACTTC
NA NA TRBJ2-1 TRBV19 CASIGTTYNEQFF TGTGCCAGTATAGGGACAACCTACAATGAGCAGTTCTTC
NA TRBD2 TRBJ2-7 TRBV2 CASSEEGLAAYEQYF TGTGCCAGCAGTGAAGAGGGACTAGCGGCCTACGAGCAGTACTTC
NA NA TRBJ2-1 TRBV2 CASSTPGLVGNEQFF TGTGCCAGCAGTACCCCGGGACTCGTGGGGAATGAGCAGTTCTTC
NA TRBD2 TRBJ2-1 TRBV7-3 CASSRGRAGGDEQFF TGTGCCAGCAGCCGGGGCCGTGCGGGAGGCGATGAGCAGTTCTTC
NA NA TRBJ1-3 TRBV7-9 CASSLTRGGTGNTIYF TGTGCCAGCAGCTTAACTCGAGGGGGAACTGGAAACACCATATATTTT
NA NA TRBJ2-1 TRBV6-1 CASSEGGTVNEQFF TGTGCCAGCAGTGAAGGGGGGACCGTCAATGAGCAGTTCTTC
NA TRBD2 TRBJ2-2 TRBV29-1 CSVEASGSTGELFF TGCAGCGTTGAAGCGAGCGGGAGCACCGGGGAGCTGTTTTTT
NA TRBD2 TRBJ2-1 TRBV24-1 CATSDPAGAYNEQFF TGTGCCACCAGTGATCCAGCGGGAGCCTACAATGAGCAGTTCTTC
NA NA TRBJ1-1 TRBV28 CASSLYYPGRTEAFF TGTGCCAGCAGTTTATACTACCCAGGGAGGACTGAAGCTTTCTTT
few NA TRBJ2-1 TRBV9 CASSPYVSSYNEQFF TGTGCCAGCAGCCCTTATGTTTCTTCTTACAATGAGCAGTTCTTC
few TRBD2 TRBJ2-1 TRBV6-4 CASSDTSGSYNEQFF TGTGCCAGCAGTGACACTAGCGGCTCCTACAATGAGCAGTTCTTC
NA NA TRBJ2-5 TRBV2 CATATGSGETQYF TGTGCCACGGCGACAGGATCGGGGGAGACCCAGTACTTC
NA TRBD1 TRBJ2-2 TRBV29-1 CSARDSSNTGELFF TGCAGCGCTAGGGACAGCTCGAACACCGGGGAGCTGTTTTTT
NA NA TRBJ2-3 TRBV7-2 CASSLTRSGQGTQYF TGTGCCAGCAGCCTCACCAGAAGCGGCCAGGGGACGCAGTATTTT
NA NA TRBJ1-5 TRBV7-9 CASSPLGGALAQPQHF TGTGCCAGCAGCCCCCTCGGGGGGGCACTGGCTCAGCCCCAGCATTTT
NA NA TRBJ2-1 TRBV28 CASSLSGASYNEQFF TGTGCCAGCAGTTTGTCGGGGGCCTCCTACAATGAGCAGTTCTTC
few NA TRBJ1-1 TRBV27 CASSLRPGANTEAFF TGTGCCAGCAGTTTACGCCCGGGCGCGAACACTGAAGCTTTCTTT
NA NA TRBJ2-3 TRBV29-1 CSVAWWQRVADTQYF TGCAGCGTTGCTTGGTGGCAACGAGTGGCAGATACGCAGTATTTT
NA NA TRBJ2-3 TRBV5-5 CASSSDEGSTDTQYF TGTGCCAGCAGCTCGGACGAAGGGTCCACAGATACGCAGTATTTT
NA TRBD1 TRBJ2-1 TRBV4-1 CASSRTTPGQGYNEQFF TGCGCCAGCAGCCGAACTACCCCGGGACAGGGATACAATGAGCAGTTCTTC
NA TRBD1 TRBJ2-7 TRBV7-2 CASSLPGTGSYEQYF TGTGCCAGCAGCTTACCCGGGACAGGGTCCTACGAGCAGTACTTC
NA TRBD1 TRBJ1-2 TRBV28 CASSRDRFYGYTF TGTGCCAGCAGTAGGGACAGGTTCTATGGCTACACCTTC
once NA TRBJ2-1 TRBV5-1 CASSLDSAYNEQFF TGCGCCAGCAGCTTGGATAGCGCATACAATGAGCAGTTCTTC
NA NA TRBJ1-3 TRBV7-6 CASRAGTGFSGNTIYF TGTGCCAGCAGAGCCGGTACAGGATTCTCTGGAAACACCATATATTTT
NA NA TRBJ1-1 TRBV27 CASSRLDISGGEAFF TGTGCCAGCAGCCGACTGGACATCTCCGGGGGTGAAGCTTTCTTT
NA TRBD2 TRBJ2-7 TRBV6-2/TRBV6-3 CASSSIAGAPYEQYF TGTGCCAGCAGTTCAATAGCGGGTGCTCCCTACGAGCAGTACTTC
NA NA TRBJ1-5 TRBV6-5 CASSYGRNQPQHF TGTGCCAGCAGTTACGGGCGAAATCAGCCCCAGCATTTT
NA TRBD2 TRBJ2-1 TRBV9 CASSVSGSVVYEQFF TGTGCCAGCAGCGTTAGCGGGTCGGTAGTCTATGAGCAGTTCTTC
NA NA TRBJ2-3 TRBV19 CASSSRASDTQYF TGTGCCAGTAGCTCGCGGGCCTCAGATACGCAGTATTTT
NA NA TRBJ1-1 TRBV10-3 CAINEKGGGTEAFF TGTGCCATCAATGAAAAGGGGGGAGGTACTGAAGCTTTCTTT
NA TRBD1 TRBJ2-7 TRBV28 CASSPTGTGGRYF TGTGCCAGCAGTCCGACTGGGACAGGTGGCCGGTACTTC
NA NA TRBJ1-5 TRBV6-2/TRBV6-3 CASSYSFQGWLQHF TGTGCCAGCAGTTACTCCTTTCAGGGTTGGCTCCAGCATTTT
NA TRBD1 TRBJ2-2 TRBV3-1/TRBV3-2 CASSRGQAANTGELFF TGTGCCAGCAGCCGCGGACAGGCCGCGAACACCGGGGAGCTGTTTTTT
NA TRBD2 TRBJ2-3 TRBV6-4 CASSVGGSGTDTQYF TGTGCCAGCAGTGTGGGCGGGAGCGGCACAGATACGCAGTATTTT
NA NA TRBJ2-3 TRBV7-3 CASSSRGGGTDTQYF TGTGCCAGCAGCTCCCGTGGGGGAGGAACAGATACGCAGTATTTT
NA NA TRBJ1-5 TRBV12-3/TRBV12-4 CASSLRDAQPQHF TGTGCCAGCAGTTTAAGGGATGCTCAGCCCCAGCATTTT
NA NA TRBJ1-1 TRBV5-1 CASSLALTTEAFF TGCGCCAGCAGCTTGGCCCTTACCACTGAAGCTTTCTTT
NA NA TRBJ1-2 TRBV9 CASSARDTYGYTF TGTGCCAGCAGCGCCCGGGACACCTATGGCTACACCTTC
NA NA TRBJ2-7 TRBV10-2 CASRERWDQRAHEQYF TGCGCCAGCAGGGAGCGATGGGACCAGAGGGCCCACGAGCAGTACTTC
NA NA TRBJ2-7 TRBV5-1 CASSLAAHEQYF TGCGCCAGCAGCTTGGCAGCGCACGAGCAGTACTTC
NA NA TRBJ1-2 TRBV4-3 CASSQIKLGANYGYTF TGCGCCAGCAGCCAAATCAAATTAGGGGCTAACTATGGCTACACCTTC
NA NA TRBJ1-6 TRBV25-1 CASSEGRGPLHF TGTGCCAGCAGTGAGGGACGGGGACCCCTCCACTTT
NA NA TRBJ1-1 TRBV28 CASSTTQGPEAFF TGTGCCAGCAGCACAACCCAGGGTCCTGAAGCTTTCTTT
NA NA TRBJ1-2 TRBV7-2 CASSLRVPGGGVDYGYTF TGTGCCAGCAGCTTAAGGGTCCCGGGGGGAGGAGTTGACTATGGCTACACCTTC
NA NA TRBJ2-1 TRBV30 CAWSVPGANEQFF TGTGCCTGGAGTGTACCGGGGGCTAATGAGCAGTTCTTC
once TRBD1 TRBJ2-3 TRBV6-4 CASSETGTGGANTQYF TGTGCCAGCAGTGAAACCGGGACAGGGGGCGCGAATACGCAGTATTTT
NA NA TRBJ1-4 TRBV7-9 CASSGWEATNEKLFF TGTGCCAGCAGCGGATGGGAAGCAACTAATGAAAAACTGTTTTTT
once TRBD1 TRBJ2-2 TRBV19 CASRTGPDTGELFF TGTGCCAGTAGGACAGGGCCGGACACCGGGGAGCTGTTTTTT
NA NA TRBJ1-2 TRBV29-1 CSVESGYGYTF TGCAGCGTTGAAAGTGGCTATGGCTACACCTTC
NA TRBD1 TRBJ2-1 TRBV7-7 CASSSEFGTAYNEQFF TGTGCTAGCAGCTCCGAATTCGGGACAGCGTACAATGAGCAGTTCTTC
NA TRBD2 TRBJ2-1 TRBV6-5 CASKLLAVNEQFF TGTGCCAGCAAGTTGCTAGCGGTGAATGAGCAGTTCTTC